The T cell receptor beta chain described here comes from a study of blood T cell repertoires in COVID-19 (dated by TCRdb to 2019 to 2021). Concerning the study at large: Collaborator samples came from the United States, Italy and Spain and covered acute and convalescent phases of COVID-19. The material from the prospective study consisted of cDNA or gDNA derived from T cells, B-cell-depleted T cells, or PBMCs. Deeply sampled blood TCRbeta repertoires from subjects exposed to, actively infected with, or recovered from COVID-19 were included in the dataset. The repertoires were made available in a free public database intended to serve as a resource for research on the immune response to SARS-CoV-2. The samples were drawn from two sources: the first 160 participants of the ongoing ImmuneRACE study, and over 1,000 subjects contributed by 6 global collaborators. The sample metadata nearly always contained a de-identified subject ID, COVID-19 status, age in years and sex. HLA class I and class II types, where available, came from metadata supplied by the sample provider rather than from assay-based typing. Overall study outcomes, separate from this receptor: The quantity of clinical and demographic metadata differed by source and by participant and was supplied without curation.

The cysteine opens and the phenylalanine closes a CDR3 of 16 amino acids. The kept DNA is CDR3 alone, 48 bases in frame from the first base. From V the trimming removes 2 bases and from J it removes 7 bases, while the gene matches leave 9 bases of the junction unaccounted for. Taken from the germline V gene, the CDR1 and CDR2 loops are MNHNS and SASEGT. TCRbeta CDR3 regions were amplified from genomic DNA by means of the immunoSEQ Assay, a bias-controlled multiplex PCR. The paper's processing steps were these. The number of nucleated cells in each sample was estimated from the amplification of reference gene primers within the assay. To quantify the absolute abundance of each unique TCRbeta CDR3 rearrangement, sequence reads were collapsed and filtered. For each sample, productive Simpson clonality was calculated by taking the square root of Simpson's diversity index across productive rearrangements. Here the immuneACCESS table is served through TCRdb, limited to in-frame sequences with V and J called. Missing clones are a known gap in these copies; in checked studies unresolved V genes cover under half, and the rest lacks a known reason. D and trimming were read from the DNA, whereas the V and J calls and clone size are those reported in that table. The sample yields about 440,000 clones; about 89% were counted once. Roughly 4% of the sample is held by the ten biggest clonotypes.

Collaborating institutions collected whole blood in K2EDTA tubes following their own protocols. For TCRbeta analysis, collaborators shipped samples in one of three forms: frozen whole blood, isolated PBMCs, or DNA extracted from either of those sample types. Worth noting for this clone: Its antigen has not been determined. Base qualities are missing; no much larger clone stands one base away.

The TCR was taken from a woman in her 30s with acute or convalescent COVID-19. The sequenced material came from peripheral blood. Here the chain combines TRBV6-1 and TRBJ2-1, with 9 bases matching TRBD2. The CDR3 protein sequence reads: CASSETLRGGNNEQFF. The DNA reads TGTGCCAGCAGTGAAACTCTGCGGGGGGGCAATAATGAGCAGTTCTTC.